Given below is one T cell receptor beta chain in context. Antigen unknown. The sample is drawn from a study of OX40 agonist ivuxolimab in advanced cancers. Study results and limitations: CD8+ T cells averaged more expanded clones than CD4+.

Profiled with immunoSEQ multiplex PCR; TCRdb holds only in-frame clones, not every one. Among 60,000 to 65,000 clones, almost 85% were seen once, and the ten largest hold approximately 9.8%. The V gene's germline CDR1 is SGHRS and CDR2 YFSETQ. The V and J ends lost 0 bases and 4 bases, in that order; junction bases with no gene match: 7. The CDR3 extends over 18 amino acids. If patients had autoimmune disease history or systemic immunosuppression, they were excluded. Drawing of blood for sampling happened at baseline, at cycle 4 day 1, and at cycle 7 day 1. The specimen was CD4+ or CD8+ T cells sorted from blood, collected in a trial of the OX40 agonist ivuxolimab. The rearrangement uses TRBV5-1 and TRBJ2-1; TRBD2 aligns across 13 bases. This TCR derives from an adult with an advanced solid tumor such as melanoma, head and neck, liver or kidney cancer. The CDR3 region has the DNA TGCGCCAGCAGCTTGGGACTAGCGGGGGGCTTGCTATACAATGAGCAGTTCTTC. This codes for CASSLGLAGGLLYNEQFF.